The 13 T cell receptor beta chains below all came from one sample that was sequenced in a study of blood T cells in healthy people across ages. A sample-barcoded 5' primer and a J-beta primer mix were used in a second PCR of roughly 7 to 11 cycles. TCRdb independently ran MiXCR on the 5' RACE reads; one entry per CDR3 protein. This table holds about 1,400,000 distinct CDR3 sequences, almost 60% found once. The sample comprised blood. The receptors shown here come from a young man in good health.

The V gene is TRBV4-2, the J gene TRBJ1-5; 9 bases map to TRBD1. The germline gives CDR1 LGHNA, CDR2 YNFKEQ. The CDR3 covers 16 residues. Trimming at V came to 4 bases and at J to 1 base, leaving 5 bases not matched to a gene. CDR3 residues: CASSPGQGISNQPQHF. The DNA of the CDR3 is TGTGCCAGCAGCCCTGGACAGGGGATAAGCAATCAGCCCCAGCATTTT.

With respect to this clonotype: This may be a read error, as it is one base from a much larger clone. The chain couples TRBV29-1 to TRBJ2-3; 14 bases match TRBD2. The CDR3 is 19 residues long. V lost 3 bases to trimming and J lost 5 bases; unmatched junction nucleotides: 16. CDR1 SQVTM and CDR2 ANQGSEA come from the germline V gene. The CDR3 sequence: CSVDLSAGLAGVHVDTQYF. DNA for the CDR3: TGCAGCGTTGATTTGTCGGCGGGACTAGCGGGAGTTCATGTAGATACGCAGTATTTT.

This chain connects TRBV27 to TRBJ2-7, with D possibly matching TRBD2 (5 bases). The V gene's germline CDR1 is MNHEY and CDR2 SMNVEV (reference sequence). The CDR3 totals 14 residues. Trimming took 5 bases from V and 3 from J, leaving 14 bases between them. The CDR3 reads CASSPGVRLYEQYF. The CDR3 DNA is TGTGCCAGCAGTCCCGGGGTACGCCTCTACGAGCAGTACTTC.

The chain joins TRBV7-7 to TRBJ1-1, with 10 bases identical to TRBD1. Germline V gene sequence: CDR1 SSHAT, CDR2 FNYEAQ (reference sequence). This CDR3 comprises 16 residues. V gave up 5 bases and J gave up 4 bases; unmatched junction bases: 10. The CDR3 here is CASSQLTGGEGTEAFF. The CDR3 region has the DNA TGTGCCAGCAGCCAACTGACAGGGGGCGAGGGCACTGAAGCTTTCTTT.

This clonotype was seen a handful of times. The chain has TRBV20-1 and TRBJ2-1; D may be TRBD1 (5 bases). Looked up from germline, CDR1 is DFQATT and CDR2 is SNEGSKA (reference sequence). CDR3 length: 16 amino acids. V shed 4 bases and J shed 2 bases, with 18 bases lying between them. The CDR3 reads CSATDSWGRAYNEQFF. In DNA, the CDR3 is TGCAGTGCTACCGATAGCTGGGGCCGCGCCTACAATGAGCAGTTCTTC.

Turning to this clonotype: An end of the junction does not agree with germline; a read error may underlie this. J is TRBJ1-2 and V is TRBV20-1, with D possibly being TRBD1 (6 bases). CDR1 is DFQATT, CDR2 SNEGSKA, per germline (reference sequence). This CDR3 is built from 15 residues. The CDR3: CSAIPGAGDGYGYIF. CDR3 bases: TGCAGTGCTATACCCGGGGCAGGGGACGGCTATGGCTACATCTTC.

The J gene is TRBJ2-3, the V gene TRBV20-1; 9 bases align to TRBD2. The CDR3 covers 16 residues. Germline CDR1 is DFQATT and CDR2 is SNEGSKA (reference sequence). V was clipped by 3 bases and J by 0 bases; unmatched bases: 7. This chain's CDR3 is CSASPASGASTDTQYF. CDR3 DNA sequence: TGCAGTGCTAGTCCCGCTAGCGGGGCTAGCACAGATACGCAGTATTTT.

The chain couples TRBV2 to TRBJ2-1; 9 bases line up with TRBD1. V dropped 7 bases and J dropped 3; count of bases not matched to a gene: 4. Looked up from germline, CDR1 is SNHLY and CDR2 is FYNNEI. The CDR3 has 14 residues. In DNA, the CDR3 is TGTGCCAGCACGGGACAGGGCGTCTACAATGAGCAGTTCTTC. This sequence encodes CASTGQGVYNEQFF.

This clonotype was picked up a small number of times. V and J are TRBV29-1 and TRBJ2-5; D gene unclear. CDR1 is SQVTM and CDR2 is ANQGSEA in the germline V gene. The CDR3 runs to 13 residues. Trimming removed 7 bases from V and 2 bases from J, with 14 bases in between. The CDR3 loop is CSAFGPSQETQYF. CDR3 bases: TGCAGCGCCTTTGGGCCGTCACAAGAGACCCAGTACTTC.

The V gene is TRBV4-1, the J gene TRBJ1-2, with D unresolved. Trimming removed 0 bases at V and 4 bases at J, with 12 bases between. The CDR3 is made up of 15 amino acids. In germline, CDR1 is MGHRA, CDR2 YSYEKL. The chain's CDR3 is CASSQDASGLYGYTF. The CDR3 DNA is TGCGCCAGCAGCCAAGACGCGAGCGGGCTCTATGGCTACACCTTC.

This chain uses TRBV20-1 with TRBJ1-2; TRBD1 agrees at 8 bases. The CDR3 is 16 amino acids. The germline CDR1 and CDR2 sequences are DFQATT and SNEGSKA (reference sequence). V shed 0 bases and J 4 bases; nucleotides not matched to a gene: 10. The CDR3 reads CSARDADRAYFYGYTF. The DNA of the CDR3 is TGCAGTGCTAGAGACGCGGACAGGGCGTATTTCTATGGCTACACCTTC.

The V and J genes are TRBV29-1 and TRBJ2-3; D may be TRBD2 (5 bases). This CDR3 contains 13 residues. V was cut by 4 bases and J by 2 bases, with 10 bases left in between. CDR1 and CDR2 (germline): SQVTM, ANQGSEA. CDR3 sequence: CSVGVGVTDTQYF. CDR3 sequence (DNA): TGCAGCGTTGGAGTCGGGGTCACAGATACGCAGTATTTT.

This rearrangement joins TRBV28 to TRBJ1-3; D is unclear. CDR1 is MDHEN, CDR2 SYDVKM, per germline. CDR3 length equals 13 residues. V gave up 7 bases and J gave up 2 bases, with 9 bases separating them. For the CDR3, the DNA is TGTGCCAGCACTACCGGGCCTGGAAACACCATATATTTT. Translated: CASTTGPGNTIYF. The whole variable domain, remainder taken from reference TRBV28 and TRBJ1-3, is DVKVTQSSRYLVKRTGEKVFLECVQDMDHENMFWYRQDPGLGLRLIYFSYDVKMKEKGDIPEGYSVSREKKERFSLILESASTNQTSMYLCASTTGPGNTIYFGEGSWLTVV.